This T cell receptor (beta chain) was captured in a study of T cell responses to AZD1222 COVID-19 vaccine. At the level of the study: Second-dose schedules of about 4 or about 12 weeks were combined.

Assay: immunoSEQ multiplex PCR; the TCRdb copy retains only in-frame clones and omits some. This table has about 120,000 clones, about 87% appearing once. Trimming pared 4 bases from V and 1 base from J, leaving 10 bases between. The CDR3 contains 14 residues. Germline V lookup: CDR1 SGHAT, CDR2 FQNNGV. The sequenced sample was peripheral blood, obtained on day 0 of AZD1222 vaccination. The chain uses TRBV11-2 and TRBJ2-5; unclear D gene. The TCR was taken from an adult in good health. The CDR3: CASSSTLTQETQYF. The CDR3 DNA reads as TGTGCCAGCAGCTCTACTTTGACCCAAGAGACCCAGTACTTC.